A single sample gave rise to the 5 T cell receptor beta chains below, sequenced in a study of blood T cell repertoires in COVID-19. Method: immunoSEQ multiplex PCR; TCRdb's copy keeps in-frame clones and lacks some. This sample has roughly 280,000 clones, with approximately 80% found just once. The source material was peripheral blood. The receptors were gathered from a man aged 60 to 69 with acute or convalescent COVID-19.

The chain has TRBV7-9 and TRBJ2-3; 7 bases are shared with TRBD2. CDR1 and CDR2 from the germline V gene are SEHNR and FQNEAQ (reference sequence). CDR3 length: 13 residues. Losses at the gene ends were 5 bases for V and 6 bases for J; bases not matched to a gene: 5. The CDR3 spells CASSTQTSDTQYF. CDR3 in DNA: TGTGCCAGCAGCACACAGACTAGCGATACGCAGTATTTT. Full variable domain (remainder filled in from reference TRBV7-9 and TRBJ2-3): DTGVSQNPRHKITKRGQNVTFRCDPISEHNRLYWYRQTLGQGPEFLTYFQNEAQLEKSRLLSDRFSAERPKGSFSTLEIQRTEQGDSAMYLCASSTQTSDTQYFGPGTRLTVL.

This CDR3 reads CSASGSLAGHEQYF. CDR3 nucleotides: TGCAGTGCTAGTGGGAGTCTAGCGGGACACGAGCAGTACTTC. This chain connects TRBV20-1 to TRBJ2-7; 9 bases are a match to TRBD2. The CDR3 is made up of 14 amino acids. Germline values: CDR1 DFQATT, CDR2 SNEGSKA (reference sequence). V shed 3 bases and J 5 bases; nucleotides not matched to a gene: 8.

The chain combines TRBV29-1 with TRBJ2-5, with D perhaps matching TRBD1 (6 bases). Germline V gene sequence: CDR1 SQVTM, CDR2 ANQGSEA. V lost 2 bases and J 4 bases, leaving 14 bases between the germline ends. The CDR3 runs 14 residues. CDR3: CSVESGGRVETQYF. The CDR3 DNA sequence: TGCAGCGTTGAAAGTGGGGGCAGGGTAGAGACCCAGTACTTC. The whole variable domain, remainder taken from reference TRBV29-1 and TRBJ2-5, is SAVISQKPSRDICQRGTSLTIQCQVDSQVTMMFWYRQQPGQSLTLIATANQGSEATYESGFVIDKFPISRPNLTFSTLTVSNMSPEDSSIYLCSVESGGRVETQYFGPGTRLLVL.

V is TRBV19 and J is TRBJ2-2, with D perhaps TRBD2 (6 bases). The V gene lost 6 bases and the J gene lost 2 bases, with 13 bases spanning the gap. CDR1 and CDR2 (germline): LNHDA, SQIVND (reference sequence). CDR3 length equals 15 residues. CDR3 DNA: TGTGCCAGTAGAGGCTTCGGGGGAAACACCGGGGAGCTGTTTTTT. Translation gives CASRGFGGNTGELFF.

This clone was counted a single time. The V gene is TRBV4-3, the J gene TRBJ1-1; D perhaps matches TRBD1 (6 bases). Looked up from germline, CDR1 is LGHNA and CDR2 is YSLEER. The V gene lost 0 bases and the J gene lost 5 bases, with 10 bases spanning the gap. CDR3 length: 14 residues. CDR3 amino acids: CASSQDKGGTEAFF. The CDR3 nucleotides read TGCGCCAGCAGCCAAGATAAGGGGGGGACTGAAGCTTTCTTT.